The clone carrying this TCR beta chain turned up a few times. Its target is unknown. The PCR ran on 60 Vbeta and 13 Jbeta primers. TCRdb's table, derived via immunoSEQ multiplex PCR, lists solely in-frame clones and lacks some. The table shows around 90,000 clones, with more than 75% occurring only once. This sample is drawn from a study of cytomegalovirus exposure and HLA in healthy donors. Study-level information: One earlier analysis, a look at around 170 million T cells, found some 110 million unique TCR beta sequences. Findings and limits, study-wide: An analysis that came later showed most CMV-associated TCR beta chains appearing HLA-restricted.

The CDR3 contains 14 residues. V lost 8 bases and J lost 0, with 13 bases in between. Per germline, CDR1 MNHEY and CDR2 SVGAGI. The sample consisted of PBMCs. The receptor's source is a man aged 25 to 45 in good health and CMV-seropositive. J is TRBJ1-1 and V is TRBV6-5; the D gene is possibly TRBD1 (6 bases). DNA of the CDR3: TGTGCCAGCGCTCCGGGACACCTGAACACTGAAGCTTTCTTT. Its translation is CASAPGHLNTEAFF.